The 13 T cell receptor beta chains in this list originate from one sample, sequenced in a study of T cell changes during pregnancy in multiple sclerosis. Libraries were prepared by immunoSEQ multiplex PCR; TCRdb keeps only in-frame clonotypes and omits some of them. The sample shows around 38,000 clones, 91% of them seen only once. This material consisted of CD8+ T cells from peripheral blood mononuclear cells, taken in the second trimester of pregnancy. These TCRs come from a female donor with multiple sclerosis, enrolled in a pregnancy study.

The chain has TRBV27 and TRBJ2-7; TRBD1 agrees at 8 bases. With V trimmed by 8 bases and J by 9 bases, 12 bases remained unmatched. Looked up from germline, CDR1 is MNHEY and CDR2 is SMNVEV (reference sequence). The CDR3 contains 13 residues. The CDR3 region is CASQPDRGWGQYF. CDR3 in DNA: TGTGCCAGCCAACCCGACAGGGGCTGGGGGCAGTACTTC.

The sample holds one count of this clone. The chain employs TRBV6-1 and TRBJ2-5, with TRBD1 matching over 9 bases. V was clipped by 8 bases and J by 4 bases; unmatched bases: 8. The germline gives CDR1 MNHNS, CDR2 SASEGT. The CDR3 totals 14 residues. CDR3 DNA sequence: TGTGCCAGCCGGACAGGGGCAATTCGAGAGACCCAGTACTTC. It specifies CASRTGAIRETQYF.

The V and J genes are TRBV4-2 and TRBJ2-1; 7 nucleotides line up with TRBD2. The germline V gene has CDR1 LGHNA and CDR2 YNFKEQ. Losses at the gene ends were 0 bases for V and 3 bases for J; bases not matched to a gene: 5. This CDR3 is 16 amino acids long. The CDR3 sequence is CASSQDTAGVYNEQFF. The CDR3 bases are TGTGCCAGCAGCCAAGATACGGCGGGAGTCTACAATGAGCAGTTCTTC.

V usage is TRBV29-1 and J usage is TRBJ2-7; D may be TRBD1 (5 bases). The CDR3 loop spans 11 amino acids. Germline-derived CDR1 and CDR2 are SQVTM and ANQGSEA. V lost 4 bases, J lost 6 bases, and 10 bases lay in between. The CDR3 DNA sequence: TGCAGCGTTGCATCAGGGTCCGAGCAGTACTTC. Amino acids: CSVASGSEQYF.

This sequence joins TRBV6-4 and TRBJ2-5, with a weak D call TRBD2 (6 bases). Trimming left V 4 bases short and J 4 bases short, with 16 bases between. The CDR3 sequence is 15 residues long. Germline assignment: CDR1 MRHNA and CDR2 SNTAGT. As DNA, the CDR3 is TGTGCCAGCAGTGCAGCGGCGGGGTCGGGAGAGACCCAGTACTTC. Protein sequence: CASSAAAGSGETQYF.

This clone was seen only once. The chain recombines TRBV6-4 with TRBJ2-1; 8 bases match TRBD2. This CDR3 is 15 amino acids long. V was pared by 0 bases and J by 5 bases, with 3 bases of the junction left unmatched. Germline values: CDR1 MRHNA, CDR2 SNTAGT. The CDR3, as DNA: TGTGCCAGCAGTGACTCAAGCGGGGGCAACAATGAGCAGTTCTTC. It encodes CASSDSSGGNNEQFF.

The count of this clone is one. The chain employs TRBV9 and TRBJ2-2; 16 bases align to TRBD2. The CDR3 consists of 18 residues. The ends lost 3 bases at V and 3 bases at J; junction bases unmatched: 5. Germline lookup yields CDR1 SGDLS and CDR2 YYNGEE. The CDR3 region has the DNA TGTGCCAGCAGCGACGGGACTAGCGGGGGGGCGTACACCGGGGAGCTGTTTTTT. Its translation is CASSDGTSGGAYTGELFF.

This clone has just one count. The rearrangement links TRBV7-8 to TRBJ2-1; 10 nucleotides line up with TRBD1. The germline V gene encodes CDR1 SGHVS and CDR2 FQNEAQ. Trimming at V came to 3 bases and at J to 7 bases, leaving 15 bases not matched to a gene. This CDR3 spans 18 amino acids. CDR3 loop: CASSFPKLRDRGQNEQFF. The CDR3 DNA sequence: TGTGCCAGCAGCTTCCCCAAACTCCGGGACAGGGGTCAAAATGAGCAGTTCTTC.

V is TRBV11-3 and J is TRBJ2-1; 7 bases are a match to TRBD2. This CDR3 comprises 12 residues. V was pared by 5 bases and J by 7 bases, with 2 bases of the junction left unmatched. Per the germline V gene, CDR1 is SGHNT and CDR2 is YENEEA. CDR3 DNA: TGTGCCAGCAGCCCCGGGAGGAATGAGCAGTTCTTC. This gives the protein CASSPGRNEQFF.

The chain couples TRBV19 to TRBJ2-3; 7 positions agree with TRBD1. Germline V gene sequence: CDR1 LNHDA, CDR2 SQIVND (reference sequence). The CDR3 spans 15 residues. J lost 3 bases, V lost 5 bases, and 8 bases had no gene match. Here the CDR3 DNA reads TGTGCCAGTAGTGTCGGAGCAGGGGGAACAGATACGCAGTATTTT. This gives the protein CASSVGAGGTDTQYF.

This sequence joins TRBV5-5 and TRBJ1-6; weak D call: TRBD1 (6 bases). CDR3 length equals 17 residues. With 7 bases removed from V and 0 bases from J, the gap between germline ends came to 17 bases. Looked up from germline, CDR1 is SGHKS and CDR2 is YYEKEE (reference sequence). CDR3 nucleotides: TGTGCCAGCTGCCGACAGGATCTAAGCTCCTATAATTCACCCCTCCACTTT. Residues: CASCRQDLSSYNSPLHF.

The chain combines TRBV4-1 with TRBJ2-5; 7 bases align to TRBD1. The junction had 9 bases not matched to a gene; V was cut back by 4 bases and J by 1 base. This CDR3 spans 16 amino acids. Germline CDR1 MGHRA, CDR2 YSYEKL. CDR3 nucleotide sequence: TGCGCCAGCAGCCGGTCCGGGACAGAGTCCCAAGAGACCCAGTACTTC. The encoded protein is CASSRSGTESQETQYF.

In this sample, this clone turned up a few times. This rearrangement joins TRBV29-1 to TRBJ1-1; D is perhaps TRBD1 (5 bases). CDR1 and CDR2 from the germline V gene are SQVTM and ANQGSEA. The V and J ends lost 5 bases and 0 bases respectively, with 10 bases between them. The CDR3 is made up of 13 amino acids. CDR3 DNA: TGCAGCGTTTATCAGGGTATGAACACTGAAGCTTTCTTT. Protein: CSVYQGMNTEAFF.